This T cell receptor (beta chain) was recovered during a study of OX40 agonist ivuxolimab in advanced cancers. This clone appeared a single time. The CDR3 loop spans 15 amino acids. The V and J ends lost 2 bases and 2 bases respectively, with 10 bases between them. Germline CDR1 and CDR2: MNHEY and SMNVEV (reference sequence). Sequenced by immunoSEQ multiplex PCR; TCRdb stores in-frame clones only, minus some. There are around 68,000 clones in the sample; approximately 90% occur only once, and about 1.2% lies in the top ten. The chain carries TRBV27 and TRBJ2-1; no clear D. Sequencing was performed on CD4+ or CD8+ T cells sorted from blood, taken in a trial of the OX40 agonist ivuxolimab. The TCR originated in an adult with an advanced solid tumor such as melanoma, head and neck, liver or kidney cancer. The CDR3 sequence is CASSLMSPTYNEQFF. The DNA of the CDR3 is TGTGCCAGCAGTTTAATGTCCCCCACCTACAATGAGCAGTTCTTC.